This paragraph covers one T cell receptor beta chain sequence. It has no known antigen specificity. No base quality values were provided; no much bigger clone lies one nucleotide off. These data are taken from a study of T cells after yellow fever vaccination (dated by TCRdb to the late 2010s). As for the study more broadly: The SMART-Seq v4 Ultra Low Input RNA kit was used to prepare libraries from fractions with low cell numbers. Two healthy male donors, one aged 18 to 30 and one aged 30 to 40 years, were included in the cohort. To follow T-cell clones before and after both primary and booster YFV17D yellow fever vaccination, bulk TCR alpha and beta repertoires underwent longitudinal sequencing. Bulk PBMC replicates and cell subsets were isolated from blood drawn at multiple timepoints before and after both primary and secondary immunization. On the study overall, not on this receptor specifically: The study included only two donors, which limits how far the findings can be generalized. Because abundant contaminating clonotypes from the bulk population could be contained in FACS-sorted repertoires, computational filtering was required. Most clones expanded after primary vaccination were re-detected after the booster (around 96% of CD4 and 80% to 90% of CD8), suggesting broad memory maintenance. The secondary T-cell response was weaker than the primary response but faster, peaking on day 5 instead of day 15. A small fraction of clonotypes showed up in both the CD4 and CD8 compartments, probably as a result of convergent recombination.

TCR cDNA was synthesized by 5'RACE template switching, which introduced a universal primer site and unique molecular identifiers. Priming of cDNA synthesis was performed from both the TCR alpha and TCR beta constant segments. Two PCR steps were used to amplify libraries, with sample barcodes and sequencing adapters being added in the second step. Sequencing of the libraries was done on either Illumina HiSeq 2500 (2x100 bp) or NovaSeq (2x150 bp). In the authors' own workflow: MIGEC was used to demultiplex reads and collapse the reads into UMI consensus sequences, and MiXCR was used for V(D)J alignment. Vaccine-responding clonotypes were identified with edgeR using replicate PBMC samples, with FDR below 0.01 and a log2 fold change above 5 up to day 15 being required. Bulk clonotypes were assigned CD4 or CD8 identity according to which sequenced CD4 or CD8 repertoire held them at higher abundance. Using fastp trimming at Q25 and MiXCR clonotype assembly, TCRdb reanalyzed the public sequencing data and kept in-frame beta chains. One record per CDR3 amino acid sequence lists the most common genes and DNA. The V and J calls were not made by the authors but by TCRdb's processing. This sample lists around 600,000 distinct CDR3 sequences; roughly an eighth were detected once. The ten largest clones take up more than 13% of the sample.

The treatment or condition label corresponds to: live attenuated yellow fever vaccine strain. At each blood-draw timepoint, two biological replicates of bulk PBMCs were collected. PBMCs were isolated from peripheral blood using a standard Ficoll-Paque protocol. RNA was extracted with TriZol from bulk PBMCs, CD4 and CD8 fractions, and dextramer-positive and dextramer-negative fractions. The CDR3 goes from the cysteine to the phenylalanine over 15 residues. Just CDR3 DNA is preserved here, 45 bases in frame from base 1. The V end gives up 7 bases and the J end 4 bases, leaving 7 bases in the junction not matched to a gene. For CDR1 and CDR2, the germline V gene lists MDHEN and SYDVKM.

The TCR sequence derives from a young man who received the YFV17D yellow fever vaccine. The specimen comprised PBMCs, sampled on the day of the yellow fever booster vaccination. The chain uses TRBV28 and TRBJ2-7; the central 13 bases match TRBD2. The CDR3 region reads CASKRGLAGPYEQYF. The nucleotides are TGTGCCAGCAAACGGGGACTAGCGGGACCGTACGAGCAGTACTTC.